This T cell receptor beta chain comes out of a study of OX40 agonist ivuxolimab in advanced cancers. About the investigation overall: The costimulatory receptor OX40 (CD134) was targeted by ivuxolimab, a fully human IgG2 agonistic monoclonal antibody. Intravenous ivuxolimab was administered to patients every 2 weeks at six dose levels: 0.01, 0.1, 0.3, 1.5, 3 and 10 mg/kg. Of the roughly 50 dose-escalation patients, hepatocellular carcinoma was present in roughly 19, melanoma in approximately 15, renal cell carcinoma in 9 and head and neck cancer in 9. In the dose-escalation cohort, roughly 80% of patients were male, and the mean age was approximately 60 years, with a range of roughly 23 to 85. Patients were allowed to have had prior anti-PD-1, anti-PD-L1 or anti-CTLA-4 therapy, and approximately 41% of the dose-escalation patients had previously received checkpoint inhibitors. Partial responses occurred in three dose-escalation patients, of whom one had hepatocellular carcinoma and two had cutaneous melanoma. The purpose of peripheral TCRbeta sequencing was to test whether ivuxolimab changed TCR sequence diversity and led to clonal T-cell expansion. The paper describes the monotherapy dose-escalation part (N ≈ 52 patients) of the phase I trial of ivuxolimab.

Genomic DNA was isolated from the sorted cells so that the TCRbeta CDR3 region could be sequenced. The immunoSEQ Assay was used to sequence the TCRbeta CDR3 regions. Imported from immuneACCESS, the table was reduced by TCRdb to in-frame sequences with V and J called. These copies leave out some clones; in studies compared against another copy, an unresolved V gene accounts for under half, and the cause of the remainder is not known. The sample table shows about 100,000 clones, and approximately 80% are seen once. The ten largest make up around 5.5% of the sample. The trial excluded patients who had a history of autoimmune disease or who were on systemic immunosuppression. Peripheral blood for TCR sequencing was collected from all dose cohorts at baseline, on cycle 4 day 1, and on cycle 7 day 1. The samples were drawn from a first-in-human, open-label, multicenter phase I dose-escalation trial of ivuxolimab. The trial enrolled adults with locally advanced or metastatic head and neck squamous cell, hepatocellular, melanoma or renal cell carcinoma. Before TCR sequencing, CD4+ T cells and CD8+ T cells were sorted from peripheral blood as separate populations.

According to the germline V gene, CDR1 reads SGHTA and CDR2 reads FQGNSA. Cut back by 4 bases and 4 bases, the V and J ends lie 10 bases apart. Including cysteine and phenylalanine, the CDR3 has 14 amino acids. Only the CDR3 DNA stays, 42 bases, in frame from base 1. The paper's findings and limits, for the study overall: Which antigens the clonally expanded peripheral T cells were specific for was not determined. Low levels of normalized T-cell clonal expansion were also seen in some nonresponding patients. At doses of 0.1 to 3.0 mg/kg, clonal expansion of both CD4+ and CD8+ blood T cells was observed from baseline to week 6. After ivuxolimab, expanded clones were on average more numerous among CD8+ T cells than among CD4+ T cells. In partial responders in the 0.1-3.0 mg/kg groups, normalized peripheral clonal expansion was found to be among the lowest, especially among CD8+ T cells.

As regards this clone: No cognate antigen has been identified for it. Per-base qualities were not stored, and no clone one base away is much larger. At the DNA level, this CDR3 is encoded by other sequences in the same sample as well.

The TCR sequence derives from an adult with an advanced solid tumor such as melanoma, head and neck, liver or kidney cancer. Sample: CD4+ or CD8+ T cells sorted from blood, taken in a trial of the OX40 agonist ivuxolimab. The V and J segments used are TRBV7-2 and TRBJ2-2, and perhaps TRBD2 as D gene, on 5 matching bases. The nucleotide sequence reads as follows: TGTGCCAGCAGCTCTCAGGCGGGCACCGGGGAGCTGTTTTTT. Its translation is CASSSQAGTGELFF. The full variable domain, with segments outside the CDR3 supplied by the reference TRBV7-2 and TRBJ2-2 proteins, appears as GAGVSQSPSNKVTEKGKDVELRCDPISGHTALYWYRQSLGQGLEFLIYFQGNSAPDKSGLPSDRFSAERTGGSVSTLTIQRTQQEDSAVYLCASSSQAGTGELFFGEGSRLTVL.